The 16 T cell receptor beta chains listed next were all sequenced from one sample in a study of cytomegalovirus exposure and HLA in healthy donors. Vbeta (60) and Jbeta (13) primers were used in the PCR. Using immunoSEQ multiplex PCR, the repertoire was profiled, and TCRdb retains in-frame clones only, with some absent. The specimen's table records about 79,000 clones. Source material: PBMCs. These receptors were taken from a man aged 25-45 years in good health and CMV-seronegative.

The V gene is TRBV11-1, the J gene TRBJ2-4; D is possibly TRBD1 (6 bases). Germline assignment: CDR1 SGHAT and CDR2 FQDESV (reference sequence). Deletions cut 5 bases from V and 0 bases from J, with 17 bases between. The CDR3 length is 17 residues. CDR3 nucleotide sequence: TGTGCCAGCAGCCTCACACAGGGAACCATAGCCAAAAACATTCAGTACTTC. It specifies CASSLTQGTIAKNIQYF.

Here the CDR3 reads CASSSFGTGAYEQYF. The CDR3, as DNA: TGTGCCAGCAGCAGTTTTGGGACAGGGGCCTACGAGCAGTACTTC. V and J are TRBV5-6 and TRBJ2-7; 10 bases are a match to TRBD1. Unmatched junction bases numbered 6, after V lost 4 bases and J lost 2 bases. The CDR3 sequence is 15 residues long. Germline V gene data show CDR1 as SGHDT and CDR2 as YYEEEE.

The J gene is TRBJ2-7, the V gene TRBV6-5; perhaps TRBD1 as D (6 bases). Germline V gene data show CDR1 as MNHEY and CDR2 as SVGAGI. The CDR3 has 13 residues. The germline V and J ends were trimmed by 3 bases and 2 bases, with 8 bases remaining between them. The CDR3 sequence is CASSYNRAYEQYF. The CDR3 nucleotides are TGTGCCAGCAGTTATAACAGGGCCTACGAGCAGTACTTC.

The V gene is TRBV5-1, the J gene TRBJ2-5; tentative D call: TRBD2 (5 bases). Germline-derived CDR1 and CDR2 are SGHRS and YFSETQ. Trimming stripped 0 bases from V and 2 bases from J, with 14 bases between. The CDR3 loop spans 16 amino acids. CDR3 sequence: CASSLAAFGSQETQYF. DNA for the CDR3: TGCGCCAGCAGCTTGGCCGCCTTTGGGAGTCAAGAGACCCAGTACTTC.

V gene TRBV7-2 combines with J gene TRBJ2-4; 9 bases are shared with TRBD1. Looked up from germline, CDR1 is SGHTA and CDR2 is FQGNSA. The CDR3 totals 15 residues. V lost 3 bases to trimming and J lost 14 bases; unmatched junction nucleotides: 14. CDR3 in DNA: TGTGCCAGCAGCTTGCATCCGGGACAGGGCGTCCCTGAGTACTTC. Translating gives CASSLHPGQGVPEYF. Together with reference TRBV7-2 and TRBJ2-4, the CDR3 gives the full variable domain: GAGVSQSPSNKVTEKGKDVELRCDPISGHTALYWYRQSLGQGLEFLIYFQGNSAPDKSGLPSDRFSAERTGGSVSTLTIQRTQQEDSAVYLCASSLHPGQGVPEYFGAGTRLSVL.

The chain carries TRBV2 and TRBJ2-2, with D perhaps TRBD1 (6 bases). Trimming removed 6 bases from V and 8 bases from J, with 16 bases in between. The CDR3 is made up of 14 amino acids. Looked up from germline, CDR1 is SNHLY and CDR2 is FYNNEI. CDR3: CASSRDTSRGELFF. The DNA of the CDR3 is TGTGCCAGCAGCCGGGACACTTCAAGGGGGGAGCTGTTTTTT.

This chain links TRBV9 with TRBJ2-1; D gene uncertain. Trimming pared 0 bases from V and 8 bases from J, leaving 15 bases between. CDR1 is SGDLS, CDR2 YYNGEE, per germline. The CDR3 extends over 15 amino acids. CDR3 loop: CASSVATIRLDEQFF. The CDR3 nucleotides read TGTGCCAGCAGCGTAGCTACTATCCGACTGGATGAGCAGTTCTTC.

The chain is built from TRBV6-1 and TRBJ1-2; perhaps TRBD1 as D (6 bases). The CDR3 extends over 14 amino acids. The ends were cut back, 2 bases at V and 4 bases at J, with 11 bases in the middle. Germline V gene data show CDR1 as MNHNS and CDR2 as SASEGT. The CDR3 DNA sequence: TGTGCCAGCAGTGAAAGGGGACACTCCTATGGCTACACCTTC. It encodes CASSERGHSYGYTF.

This sequence joins TRBV9 and TRBJ2-5, with 8 bases lining up with TRBD1. Germline CDR1 reads SGDLS; CDR2 reads YYNGEE. Trimming removed 0 bases from V and 8 bases from J; junction bases left unmatched: 3. The CDR3 loop spans 13 amino acids. CDR3 in amino acids: CASSVGRGPTQYF. The CDR3 DNA is TGTGCCAGCAGCGTAGGCAGGGGGCCAACCCAGTACTTC.

The chain recombines TRBV27 with TRBJ2-1, with unresolved D. Between the trimmed V and J ends, which lost 4 bases and 9 bases, there was a span of 13 bases. Germline V CDR1 and CDR2: MNHEY, SMNVEV (reference sequence). The CDR3 covers 13 residues. CDR3 amino acids: CASSSLQSGEQFF. The CDR3 DNA reads as TGTGCCAGCAGTTCCCTCCAGTCTGGTGAGCAGTTCTTC.

V gene TRBV7-2 combines with J gene TRBJ2-5; TRBD2 matches 9 bases. V lost 0 bases to trimming and J lost 5 bases; unmatched junction nucleotides: 4. CDR1 is SGHTA, CDR2 FQGNSA, per germline. The CDR3 length is 15 residues. CDR3: CASSLASGRYETQYF. Here the CDR3 DNA reads TGTGCCAGCAGCTTAGCTAGCGGGAGATATGAGACCCAGTACTTC.

The genes are TRBV9 and TRBJ1-2; possibly TRBD1 for D (6 bases). CDR3 length: 13 residues. V lost 5 bases and J 0 bases, leaving 8 bases between the germline ends. From germline, CDR1 is SGDLS and CDR2 YYNGEE. As DNA, the CDR3 is TGTGCCAGCAGGGACAGTTCTAACTATGGCTACACCTTC. The encoded protein is CASRDSSNYGYTF.

This rearrangement joins TRBV7-6 to TRBJ1-1, with a possible D match to TRBD1 (6 bases). Germline V CDR1 and CDR2: SGHVS, FNYEAQ. Trimming removed 5 bases from V and 6 bases from J, with 13 bases in between. This CDR3 is 13 amino acids long. The CDR3 loop reads CASSTTPGAEAFF. Written as DNA, the CDR3 is TGTGCCAGCAGCACAACCCCAGGGGCTGAAGCTTTCTTT.

As concerns this clone: At one end the junction does not follow the germline gene, possibly because of a read error. Other DNA sequences in this specimen translate into the identical CDR3. The rearrangement joins TRBV9 to TRBJ1-6; a possible D gene is TRBD1 (6 bases). The CDR3 runs to 14 residues. CDR1 and CDR2 from the germline V gene are SGDLS and YYNGEE. The CDR3 reads CASSVEAGDSPLHF. The DNA of the CDR3 is TGTGCCAGCAGCGTAGAGGCAGGGGATTCACCCCTACACTTT.

The rearrangement joins TRBV7-9 to TRBJ2-7; TRBD1 agrees at 7 bases. The V and J ends lost 5 bases and 6 bases, in that order; junction bases with no gene match: 19. Germline lookup yields CDR1 SEHNR and CDR2 FQNEAQ (reference sequence). This CDR3 has 17 residues. The CDR3 nucleotides read TGTGCCAGCAGCCCCCCCTCCGGGACAGCAAAAGAAGGCGAGCAGTACTTC. Translating gives CASSPPSGTAKEGEQYF.

The chain links TRBV6-6 to TRBJ1-1; D is perhaps TRBD1 (5 bases). V shed 0 bases and J shed 5 bases, with 13 bases lying between them. CDR3 length: 15 amino acids. Germline values: CDR1 MNHNY, CDR2 SVGAGI (reference sequence). The CDR3 protein is CASSYSEGTQTEAFF. In DNA form, the CDR3 reads TGTGCCAGCAGTTACTCGGAGGGGACCCAGACTGAAGCTTTCTTT.